A selection of T cell receptor beta chains follows, all from one sample in a study of Tregs in tolerant kidney transplant recipients. Clones were read by immunoSEQ multiplex PCR, and TCRdb kept only the in-frame ones, dropping some. Here the sample spans about 81,000 clones, roughly 91% being singletons. The material sequenced was CD4+ T cells from blood (PBMCs), taken 24 months after the transplant. Every receptor here comes from a human patient who received a combined kidney and bone marrow transplant. Some T cells may trace back to the graft donor. Both conserved end residues are part of each CDR3. Each record gives: CDR3 protein, CDR3 DNA, J gene, clone size, V gene, D gene. D genes are given only for firm matches. Clone size is not always given. Where it is, it says once, few, many or a class for expanded clones.

CDR3 protein: CASSVGHEQYF; CDR3 DNA: TGTGCCAGCAGCGTAGGGCACGAGCAGTACTTC; J gene: TRBJ2-7; clone size: .; V gene: TRBV9; D gene: .
CDR3 protein: CASSARLQGLSYNEQFF; CDR3 DNA: TGTGCCAGCAGCGCCCGCCTACAGGGTTTATCTTACAATGAGCAGTTCTTC; J gene: TRBJ2-1; clone size: .; V gene: TRBV7-2; D gene: .
CDR3 protein: CASRENYGYTF; CDR3 DNA: TGTGCCAGCAGAGAGAATTATGGCTACACCTTC; J gene: TRBJ1-2; clone size: .; V gene: TRBV2; D gene: .
CDR3 protein: CASSPTPGQGANYGYTF; CDR3 DNA: TGTGCCAGCAGCCCGACGCCGGGACAGGGGGCTAACTATGGCTACACCTTC; J gene: TRBJ1-2; clone size: .; V gene: TRBV7-6; D gene: TRBD1
CDR3 protein: CASLEREPFTDTQYF; CDR3 DNA: TGTGCCAGCCTCGAGCGGGAGCCGTTCACAGATACGCAGTATTTT; J gene: TRBJ2-3; clone size: .; V gene: TRBV27; D gene: TRBD2
CDR3 protein: CASSLVLAGGTDTQYF; CDR3 DNA: TGTGCCAGCAGCTTGGTACTAGCGGGGGGCACAGATACGCAGTATTTT; J gene: TRBJ2-3; clone size: .; V gene: TRBV5-4; D gene: TRBD2
CDR3 protein: CSVDRGFGELFF; CDR3 DNA: TGCAGCGTTGACAGGGGGTTCGGGGAGCTGTTTTTT; J gene: TRBJ2-2; clone size: .; V gene: TRBV29-1; D gene: TRBD1
CDR3 protein: CASSFIDRVGTEAFF; CDR3 DNA: TGTGCCAGCAGTTTTATAGACAGGGTGGGCACTGAAGCTTTCTTT; J gene: TRBJ1-1; clone size: .; V gene: TRBV28; D gene: TRBD1
CDR3 protein: CASSFYSATNEKLFF; CDR3 DNA: TGTGCCAGCAGCTTCTATTCCGCAACTAATGAAAAACTGTTTTTT; J gene: TRBJ1-4; clone size: .; V gene: TRBV7-9; D gene: .
CDR3 protein: CASSPARVTEAFF; CDR3 DNA: TGTGCCAGCAGCCCTGCGAGGGTCACTGAAGCTTTCTTT; J gene: TRBJ1-1; clone size: .; V gene: TRBV7-3; D gene: .
CDR3 protein: CASSWAGTNYGYTF; CDR3 DNA: TGTGCCAGCAGTTGGGCAGGTACTAACTATGGCTACACCTTC; J gene: TRBJ1-2; clone size: .; V gene: TRBV27; D gene: .
CDR3 protein: CASKGLAGADTQYF; CDR3 DNA: TGTGCCAGCAAGGGACTAGCGGGAGCGGATACGCAGTATTTT; J gene: TRBJ2-3; clone size: .; V gene: TRBV6-5; D gene: TRBD2
CDR3 protein: CASSFGAGGSNEQFF; CDR3 DNA: TGTGCCAGCAGCTTTGGAGCGGGAGGGAGCAATGAGCAGTTCTTC; J gene: TRBJ2-1; clone size: .; V gene: TRBV5-5; D gene: TRBD2
CDR3 protein: CASKGTGTYEQYF; CDR3 DNA: TGCGCCAGTAAAGGGACAGGGACCTACGAGCAGTACTTC; J gene: TRBJ2-7; clone size: .; V gene: TRBV4-1; D gene: TRBD1
CDR3 protein: CASSLGAGANTDTQYF; CDR3 DNA: TGTGCCAGCAGCTTAGGCGCGGGGGCGAACACAGATACGCAGTATTTT; J gene: TRBJ2-3; clone size: .; V gene: TRBV7-9; D gene: .
CDR3 protein: CASSLKLAPYNEQFF; CDR3 DNA: TGTGCCAGCAGCTTGAAGTTAGCGCCCTACAATGAGCAGTTCTTC; J gene: TRBJ2-1; clone size: .; V gene: TRBV5-4; D gene: .
CDR3 protein: CASSPPGQGREQYF; CDR3 DNA: TGCGCCAGCAGCCCACCGGGACAGGGACGCGAGCAGTACTTC; J gene: TRBJ2-7; clone size: .; V gene: TRBV4-1; D gene: TRBD1
CDR3 protein: CASSSGRANNEQFF; CDR3 DNA: TGTGCCAGCAGTAGCGGGAGGGCCAACAATGAGCAGTTCTTC; J gene: TRBJ2-1; clone size: .; V gene: TRBV6-5; D gene: TRBD2
CDR3 protein: CTSSPHIWSEQFF; CDR3 DNA: TGCACCAGCAGCCCACATATCTGGAGTGAGCAGTTCTTC; J gene: TRBJ2-1; clone size: .; V gene: TRBV1; D gene: .
CDR3 protein: CASSPPSAYEQYF; CDR3 DNA: TGTGCCAGCAGCCCCCCTTCGGCCTACGAGCAGTACTTC; J gene: TRBJ2-7; clone size: .; V gene: TRBV7-2; D gene: .
CDR3 protein: CASSLVGPPETDTQYF; CDR3 DNA: TGTGCCAGCAGCTTGGTGGGGCCGCCGGAGACAGATACGCAGTATTTT; J gene: TRBJ2-3; clone size: .; V gene: TRBV5-4; D gene: .
CDR3 protein: CSVETGTGGYEQYF; CDR3 DNA: TGCAGCGTCGAAACCGGGACAGGGGGCTACGAGCAGTACTTC; J gene: TRBJ2-7; clone size: .; V gene: TRBV29-1; D gene: TRBD1
CDR3 protein: CASSVQSYEAFF; CDR3 DNA: TGTGCCAGCAGTGTCCAGTCTTACGAAGCTTTCTTT; J gene: TRBJ1-1; clone size: .; V gene: TRBV2; D gene: .
CDR3 protein: CASSWAGNTEAFF; CDR3 DNA: TGTGCCAGCAGTTGGGCAGGGAACACTGAAGCTTTCTTT; J gene: TRBJ1-1; clone size: .; V gene: TRBV27; D gene: .
CDR3 protein: CSVAASGTVYEQYF; CDR3 DNA: TGCAGCGTTGCAGCTAGCGGGACTGTATACGAGCAGTACTTC; J gene: TRBJ2-7; clone size: .; V gene: TRBV29-1; D gene: TRBD2
CDR3 protein: CASSVPSTGELFF; CDR3 DNA: TGTGCCAGTAGTGTGCCGAGCACCGGGGAGCTGTTTTTT; J gene: TRBJ2-2; clone size: .; V gene: TRBV19; D gene: .
CDR3 protein: CSVWDWKYEQYF; CDR3 DNA: TGCAGCGTCTGGGACTGGAAATACGAGCAGTACTTC; J gene: TRBJ2-7; clone size: .; V gene: TRBV29-1; D gene: .
CDR3 protein: CASRVTFGGTGYEQYF; CDR3 DNA: TGTGCCAGCAGGGTTACTTTCGGCGGGACAGGCTACGAGCAGTACTTC; J gene: TRBJ2-7; clone size: .; V gene: TRBV5-6; D gene: TRBD1
CDR3 protein: CASSPTLGGYEQYF; CDR3 DNA: TGTGCCAGCAGCCCCACTCTGGGGGGCTACGAGCAGTACTTC; J gene: TRBJ2-7; clone size: .; V gene: TRBV5-4; D gene: .
CDR3 protein: CASSQSTGISIYGYTF; CDR3 DNA: TGCGCCAGCAGCCAATCGACAGGCATCTCGATCTATGGCTACACCTTC; J gene: TRBJ1-2; clone size: .; V gene: TRBV4-3; D gene: .
CDR3 protein: CASSAYLTLNTIYF; CDR3 DNA: TGTGCCAGCAGCGCCTACCTCACTCTAAACACCATATATTTT; J gene: TRBJ1-3; clone size: .; V gene: TRBV9; D gene: .
CDR3 protein: CASSVRDRDTEAFF; CDR3 DNA: TGTGCCAGCAGTGTCCGGGACAGAGACACTGAAGCTTTCTTT; J gene: TRBJ1-1; clone size: .; V gene: TRBV6-1; D gene: TRBD1
CDR3 protein: CASSLAPTISTDTQYF; CDR3 DNA: TGTGCCAGCAGCTTGGCTCCCACAATTAGCACAGATACGCAGTATTTT; J gene: TRBJ2-3; clone size: once; V gene: TRBV5-4; D gene: .
CDR3 protein: CASSSLREGSGRGEQYF; CDR3 DNA: TGTGCCAGCAGCTCCCTGCGGGAGGGTAGCGGGAGGGGAGAGCAGTACTTC; J gene: TRBJ2-7; clone size: .; V gene: TRBV11-2; D gene: TRBD2
CDR3 protein: CASSITPTQYF; CDR3 DNA: TGTGCCAGCAGCATCACTCCAACGCAGTATTTT; J gene: TRBJ2-3; clone size: .; V gene: TRBV7-9; D gene: .
CDR3 protein: CASSPFHLAGPTDTQYF; CDR3 DNA: TGTGCCAGCAGCCCCTTTCATCTAGCGGGACCCACAGATACGCAGTATTTT; J gene: TRBJ2-3; clone size: .; V gene: TRBV7-3; D gene: TRBD2
CDR3 protein: CASSFGRDYSNQPQHF; CDR3 DNA: TGTGCCAGTAGTTTCGGCAGGGACTATAGCAATCAGCCCCAGCATTTT; J gene: TRBJ1-5; clone size: .; V gene: TRBV19; D gene: .
CDR3 protein: CASSLASGGSAAQETQYF; CDR3 DNA: TGTGCCAGCAGCTTAGCGTCGGGGGGGTCGGCCGCTCAAGAGACCCAGTACTTC; J gene: TRBJ2-5; clone size: .; V gene: TRBV7-9; D gene: TRBD2
CDR3 protein: CAWSVLGGGRGEQFF; CDR3 DNA: TGTGCCTGGAGTGTACTTGGCGGGGGGCGGGGTGAGCAGTTCTTC; J gene: TRBJ2-1; clone size: .; V gene: TRBV30; D gene: TRBD2
CDR3 protein: CASTLTGGQGPAGAFF; CDR3 DNA: TGCGCCAGCACCCTCACGGGGGGGCAGGGACCGGCTGGAGCTTTCTTT; J gene: TRBJ1-1; clone size: .; V gene: TRBV5-1; D gene: .
CDR3 protein: CASSRQVTDTQYF; CDR3 DNA: TGTGCCAGCAGCCGACAGGTCACAGATACGCAGTATTTT; J gene: TRBJ2-3; clone size: .; V gene: TRBV25-1; D gene: .
CDR3 protein: CASISIDRHLNSPLHF; CDR3 DNA: TGTGCCAGCATTAGTATCGACAGGCATCTCAATTCACCCCTCCACTTT; J gene: TRBJ1-6; clone size: .; V gene: TRBV28; D gene: .
CDR3 protein: CASSRNRGYEQYF; CDR3 DNA: TGTGCCAGTAGTAGAAACAGGGGTTACGAGCAGTACTTC; J gene: TRBJ2-7; clone size: once; V gene: TRBV19; D gene: TRBD1
CDR3 protein: CASSLQGYTEAFF; CDR3 DNA: TGTGCCAGCAGCTTACAGGGGTACACTGAAGCTTTCTTT; J gene: TRBJ1-1; clone size: .; V gene: TRBV7-3; D gene: .
CDR3 protein: CASSFHGGTGELFF; CDR3 DNA: TGTGCCAGCAGCTTTCACGGAGGCACCGGGGAGCTGTTTTTT; J gene: TRBJ2-2; clone size: .; V gene: TRBV7-3; D gene: .
CDR3 protein: CASSGRTRGEQFF; CDR3 DNA: TGTGCCAGCAGTGGGCGGACTAGAGGTGAGCAGTTCTTC; J gene: TRBJ2-1; clone size: .; V gene: TRBV6-6; D gene: TRBD2
CDR3 protein: CASSRTPGLAGGEFRGTDTQYF; CDR3 DNA: TGTGCCAGCAGCAGAACGCCGGGACTAGCGGGGGGCGAATTTCGTGGCACAGATACGCAGTATTTT; J gene: TRBJ2-3; clone size: .; V gene: TRBV9; D gene: TRBD2
CDR3 protein: CASSSRQGVTDTQYF; CDR3 DNA: TGTGCCAGCAGCTCCCGACAGGGGGTCACAGATACGCAGTATTTT; J gene: TRBJ2-3; clone size: .; V gene: TRBV11-3; D gene: TRBD1
CDR3 protein: CATSRKGLAGGETQYF; CDR3 DNA: TGTGCCACCAGCAGAAAGGGACTAGCGGGGGGGGAGACCCAGTACTTC; J gene: TRBJ2-5; clone size: .; V gene: TRBV15; D gene: TRBD2
CDR3 protein: CASSQDIEAKNIQYF; CDR3 DNA: TGCGCCAGCAGCCAAGATATAGAGGCCAAAAACATTCAGTACTTC; J gene: TRBJ2-4; clone size: once; V gene: TRBV4-3; D gene: .
CDR3 protein: CASSPPSTGGYTEAFF; CDR3 DNA: TGTGCCAGCAGCCCACCCTCGACAGGGGGCTACACTGAAGCTTTCTTT; J gene: TRBJ1-1; clone size: .; V gene: TRBV7-8; D gene: TRBD1
CDR3 protein: CASRAGAYEQYF; CDR3 DNA: TGTGCCAGCAGAGCAGGGGCCTACGAGCAGTACTTC; J gene: TRBJ2-7; clone size: few; V gene: TRBV27; D gene: .
CDR3 protein: CASSFSSRLAGAAYEQYF; CDR3 DNA: TGCGCCAGCAGCTTTAGTTCTCGTCTAGCGGGGGCAGCGTACGAGCAGTACTTC; J gene: TRBJ2-7; clone size: .; V gene: TRBV5-1; D gene: TRBD2
CDR3 protein: CAISAPILAGGTYEQYF; CDR3 DNA: TGTGCCATCAGCGCCCCCATTCTAGCGGGGGGTACCTACGAGCAGTACTTC; J gene: TRBJ2-7; clone size: .; V gene: TRBV10-3; D gene: TRBD2
CDR3 protein: CASSVGGSYNSPLHF; CDR3 DNA: TGTGCCAGCAGCGTGGGGGGATCCTATAATTCACCCCTCCACTTT; J gene: TRBJ1-6; clone size: .; V gene: TRBV9; D gene: .
CDR3 protein: CASQLAGQGFPQPQHF; CDR3 DNA: TGTGCCAGCCAACTGGCCGGGCAGGGGTTCCCTCAGCCCCAGCATTTT; J gene: TRBJ1-5; clone size: .; V gene: TRBV7-9; D gene: .
CDR3 protein: CASSVTSGTIYEQYF; CDR3 DNA: TGTGCCAGCAGCGTAACTAGCGGGACAATTTACGAGCAGTACTTC; J gene: TRBJ2-7; clone size: .; V gene: TRBV7-2; D gene: TRBD2
CDR3 protein: CASSVEPGELLGYTF; CDR3 DNA: TGTGCCAGCAGCGTAGAACCAGGGGAACTTTTAGGCTACACCTTC; J gene: TRBJ1-2; clone size: .; V gene: TRBV9; D gene: .
CDR3 protein: CASSLNSLTGDSF; CDR3 DNA: TGTGCCAGCAGCTTAAATTCGCTTACAGGGGATTCCTTC; J gene: TRBJ1-2; clone size: once; V gene: TRBV7-9; D gene: TRBD1
CDR3 protein: CASSAQGALDIQYF; CDR3 DNA: TGTGCCAGCAGCGCCCAGGGGGCGCTTGACATTCAGTACTTC; J gene: TRBJ2-4; clone size: .; V gene: TRBV11-1; D gene: TRBD1